This TCR beta chain was retrieved from a study of Ad26.COV2.S vaccination and SARS-CoV-2 variants. Study-level information: The study gave Ad26.COV2.S intramuscularly, once or twice 56 days apart.

Per germline, CDR1 SGHVS and CDR2 FQNEAQ. The CDR3 covers 15 residues. The method was immunoSEQ multiplex PCR; TCRdb's version includes in-frame clones alone and lacks a portion of them. The data show roughly 350,000 clones, around 88% seen once. Stated treatment: 15 to 20 received Ad26.COV2.S at low or high dose, single or two shots; several received placebo; per-sample allocation not given. Day 63 following the first vaccine or placebo injection was when the samples were taken. Comments on this clone: A read error may produce the germline difference seen at one junction end.

The clonotype comes from a person between 18 and 65 years old who received the Ad26.COV2.S COVID-19 vaccine or a placebo. The material was peripheral blood, obtained in a trial of Ad26.COV2.S vaccine versus placebo. V gene TRBV7-8 combines with J gene TRBJ1-6; no definite D call. CDR3 sequence (DNA): TGTGCCAGCAGCTTACGGCAGGCCTACAATTCACCCCTCCACTTT. Amino acid sequence: CASSLRQAYNSPLHF. Full variable domain (rest looked up from reference TRBV7-8 and TRBJ1-6): GAGVSQSPRYKVAKRGQDVALRCDPISGHVSLFWYQQALGQGPEFLTYFQNEAQLDKSGLPSDRFFAERPEGSVSTLKIQRTQQEDSAVYLCASSLRQAYNSPLHFGNGTRLTVT.